The 26 T cell receptor beta chains listed next were all sequenced from one sample in a study of response to subunit inactivated influenza vaccine listed by TCRdb under 2018. The library relied on RT-PCR. TCRdb lists the instrument as Illumina HiSeq 2500. The public reads were reprocessed in TCRdb via fastp at Q25 and MiXCR, keeping in-frame beta chains. CDR3 protein sequences are deduplicated, and each keeps its most common genes and DNA. The sample table holds around 530,000 distinct CDR3 sequences, of which 16% were seen once. The biggest ten clones account for 3% of the sample. This specimen was CD4+ T cells sorted from PBMCs, taken around 2 years after vaccination. These receptors originate from a man between 50 and 70 years old who received an inactivated influenza vaccine. Donor details come from another sample of the same person, matched by shared clones.

This clonotype was observed many times. V and J are TRBV5-1 and TRBJ2-3, with 10 nucleotides matching TRBD2. The germline V gene has CDR1 SGHRS and CDR2 YFSETQ. CDR3 length: 17 residues. Trimming cost V 0 bases and J 3 bases; bases outside gene matches: 7. The CDR3 nucleotides are TGCGCCAGCAGCTTGGGGAGTTCTAGCGGGGGAACAGATACGCAGTATTTT. It translates to CASSLGSSSGGTDTQYF.

The gene calls are TRBV4-2 and TRBJ1-5; D not resolved. This CDR3 spans 15 amino acids. CDR1 and CDR2 from the germline V gene are LGHNA and YNFKEQ. V was pared by 4 bases and J by 4 bases, with 14 bases between. The CDR3, as DNA: TGTGCCAGCAGCCCGGAACCGCCTTGGAATCAGCCCCAGCATTTT. Its translation is CASSPEPPWNQPQHF.

In its sample, this clonotype was seen many times. The CDR3: CASSFVSTVRETQYF. CDR3 in DNA: TGTGCCAGCAGCTTTGTCAGCACAGTTAGGGAGACCCAGTACTTC. The rearrangement joins TRBV11-2 to TRBJ2-5, with D unclear. This CDR3 contains 15 residues. Deletions cut 3 bases from V and 5 bases from J, with 16 bases between. Germline V CDR1 and CDR2: SGHAT, FQNNGV.

This chain joins TRBV5-1 and TRBJ2-2, with TRBD2 matching 10 bases. Unmatched junction bases numbered 3, after V lost 4 bases and J lost 3 bases. The germline gives CDR1 SGHRS, CDR2 YFSETQ. CDR3 length: 15 residues. CDR3 nucleotides: TGCGCCAGCAGCGCGACTAGCGGGTACACCGGGGAGCTGTTTTTT. It codes for CASSATSGYTGELFF. Full variable domain (rest looked up from reference TRBV5-1 and TRBJ2-2): KAGVTQTPRYLIKTRGQQVTLSCSPISGHRSVSWYQQTPGQGLQFLFEYFSETQRNKGNFPGRFSGRQFSNSRSEMNVSTLELGDSALYLCASSATSGYTGELFFGEGSRLTVL.

The rearrangement uses TRBV29-1 and TRBJ1-4; 8 nucleotides match TRBD1. The ends lost 6 bases at V and 7 bases at J; junction bases unmatched: 4. Germline V gene sequence: CDR1 SQVTM, CDR2 ANQGSEA. The CDR3 is 12 residues long. DNA of the CDR3: TGCAGCGTAAGGACAGGGACTGAAAAACTGTTTTTT. It translates to CSVRTGTEKLFF.

The V call is TRBV15, the J call TRBJ2-3, with D possibly being TRBD2 (5 bases). The V end was cut by 0 bases, the J end by 2 bases, with 9 bases between. Germline V gene sequence: CDR1 LNHNV, CDR2 YYDKDF (reference sequence). The CDR3 totals 15 residues. The CDR3 loop is CATSRDNGITDTQYF. CDR3 DNA: TGTGCCACCAGCAGAGATAACGGGATCACAGATACGCAGTATTTT.

This clonotype was observed a few times. The J gene is TRBJ1-5, the V gene TRBV5-1; maybe TRBD1 (6 bases). The CDR3 contains 14 residues. Trimming left V 2 bases short and J 3 bases short, with 9 bases between. Germline lookup yields CDR1 SGHRS and CDR2 YFSETQ. CDR3 amino acids: CASSLGGNNQPQHF. The CDR3 DNA reads TGCGCCAGCAGCTTAGGGGGAAACAATCAGCCCCAGCATTTT.

This clonotype was recorded a few times. This rearrangement joins TRBV7-2 to TRBJ2-1; D uncertain. V lost 0 bases and J lost 9, with 9 bases in between. Germline V gene data show CDR1 as SGHTA and CDR2 as FQGNSA. The CDR3 runs to 13 residues. CDR3 sequence: CASSLAIRIEQFF. For the CDR3, the DNA is TGTGCCAGCAGCTTAGCGATAAGAATTGAGCAGTTCTTC.

The genes are TRBV20-1 and TRBJ1-5; perhaps TRBD1 as D (6 bases). Per germline, CDR1 DFQATT and CDR2 SNEGSKA (reference sequence). CDR3 length equals 13 residues. Trimming cost V 6 bases and J 0 bases, with 9 bases left between them. This chain's CDR3 is CSADRSSNQPQHF. The CDR3 DNA reads as TGCAGTGCCGACAGGAGTAGCAATCAGCCCCAGCATTTT.

V usage is TRBV28 and J usage is TRBJ2-5; TRBD2 might be the D (5 bases). The CDR3 is 14 residues long. In germline, CDR1 is MDHEN, CDR2 SYDVKM. The germline V and J ends were trimmed by 0 bases and 5 bases, with 10 bases remaining between them. The CDR3 DNA follows: TGTGCCAGCAGTTTATGGGTCCGCGGGGAGACCCAGTACTTC. It yields the protein CASSLWVRGETQYF.

This clonotype came up a few times. V and J are TRBV27 and TRBJ1-5; TRBD1 matches at 7 bases. Germline V gene lookup returns CDR1 MNHEY and CDR2 SMNVEV (reference sequence). V lost 6 bases to trimming and J lost 5 bases; unmatched junction nucleotides: 4. The CDR3 runs to 13 residues. CDR3 protein: CASSPDRDQPQHF. CDR3 in DNA: TGTGCCAGCAGCCCAGACAGGGATCAGCCCCAGCATTTT.

The chain is built from TRBV6-2 or TRBV6-3 and TRBJ2-5; 8 bases line up with TRBD1. The CDR3 has 13 amino acids. The V and J ends lost 6 bases and 4 bases, in that order; junction bases with no gene match: 4. CDR1 is MNHEY, CDR2 SVGEGT, per germline. The CDR3 bases are TGTGCCAGCAGGGGGACAGGTCGAGAGACCCAGTACTTC. This gives the protein CASRGTGRETQYF.

This clonotype showed up just a few times. The V and J genes are TRBV28 and TRBJ1-1, with D possibly being TRBD1 (5 bases). Germline V gene data show CDR1 as MDHEN and CDR2 as SYDVKM. The V gene lost 4 bases and the J gene lost 5 bases, with 20 bases spanning the gap. CDR3 size: 16 residues. The CDR3 loop is CASSSPGRPRQTEAFF. CDR3 sequence (DNA): TGTGCCAGCAGTTCCCCGGGACGCCCACGACAAACTGAAGCTTTCTTT.

The chain couples TRBV5-1 to TRBJ2-7, with 7 nucleotides matching TRBD2. The CDR3 spans 14 residues. Trimming at V came to 2 bases and at J to 4 bases, leaving 6 bases not matched to a gene. Germline CDR1 SGHRS, CDR2 YFSETQ. The CDR3 DNA reads TGCGCCAGCAGCTTTGATGTGGGAGGGTACGAGCAGTACTTC. It is translated as CASSFDVGGYEQYF.

The V gene is TRBV6-2 or TRBV6-3, the J gene TRBJ2-1; TRBD2 agrees at 8 bases. With 3 bases clipped from V and 2 bases from J, the junction kept 6 bases outside the gene matches. Germline CDR1 reads MNHEY; CDR2 reads SVGEGT. CDR3 length: 16 residues. In DNA, the CDR3 is TGTGCCAGCAGTTATATCCGGCGGGGGGCCTACAATGAGCAGTTCTTC. Protein product: CASSYIRRGAYNEQFF.

This clonotype came up a few times. V and J are TRBV7-9 and TRBJ2-7; a possible D gene is TRBD1 (6 bases). The CDR3 has 13 residues. With 5 bases removed from V and 3 bases from J, the gap between germline ends came to 11 bases. Germline V CDR1 and CDR2: SEHNR, FQNEAQ (reference sequence). The CDR3 sequence: CASSQRTVYEQYF. CDR3 DNA sequence: TGTGCCAGCAGCCAACGGACAGTCTACGAGCAGTACTTC.

The rearrangement links TRBV4-1 to TRBJ1-5; 9 positions agree with TRBD1. CDR1 MGHRA and CDR2 YSYEKL come from the germline V gene. CDR3 length: 16 amino acids. Trimming cost V 4 bases and J 6 bases; bases outside gene matches: 10. CDR3 residues: CASSLAGTGNGQPQHF. For the CDR3, the DNA is TGCGCCAGCAGCCTTGCCGGGACAGGGAACGGTCAGCCCCAGCATTTT.

This chain connects TRBV29-1 to TRBJ2-3; 9 bases map to TRBD2. V shed 8 bases, J shed 4 bases, and the junction held 4 bases outside the gene matches. Germline CDR1 reads SQVTM; CDR2 reads ANQGSEA. The CDR3 spans 12 residues. The CDR3 protein is CSLRLAADTQYF. In DNA, the CDR3 is TGCAGCCTGAGACTAGCGGCAGATACGCAGTATTTT.

This clonotype appeared many times. The chain is built from TRBV6-1 and TRBJ2-1; TRBD2 matches at 7 bases. CDR1 is MNHNS and CDR2 is SASEGT in the germline V gene. The CDR3 length is 15 residues. Trimming removed 6 bases from V and 4 bases from J; junction bases left unmatched: 9. CDR3 sequence: CASRRSSGPYNEQFF. The CDR3, as DNA: TGTGCCAGCAGAAGATCTAGCGGTCCTTACAATGAGCAGTTCTTC.

This clonotype was detected ten times or more. The V and J genes are TRBV12-5 and TRBJ2-1, with D possibly matching TRBD2 (5 bases). The germline V gene has CDR1 LGHNT and CDR2 FRNRAP. CDR3 size: 16 residues. The V end lost 6 bases, the J end lost 1 base, and 16 bases lay between the germline ends. This CDR3 reads CASGHPRGPSYNEQFF. In nucleotides, the CDR3 is TGTGCTAGTGGCCACCCCCGGGGTCCATCCTACAATGAGCAGTTCTTC. Supplemented by reference TRBV12-5 and TRBJ2-1, the full variable domain reads DARVTQTPRHKVTEMGQEVTMRCQPILGHNTVFWYRQTMMQGLELLAYFRNRAPLDDSGMPKDRFSAEMPDATLATLKIQPSEPRDSAVYFCASGHPRGPSYNEQFFGPGTRLTVL.

This clonotype came up a few times. The chain has TRBV5-1 and TRBJ2-1; 7 bases align to TRBD1. In germline, CDR1 is SGHRS, CDR2 YFSETQ. V lost 3 bases, J lost 5 bases, and 5 bases stayed unmatched. The CDR3 runs 14 residues. The CDR3 protein is CASSSMGQNNEQFF. The CDR3 region has the DNA TGCGCCAGCAGCTCTATGGGACAGAACAATGAGCAGTTCTTC.

This clonotype turned up a few times. This chain uses TRBV20-1 with TRBJ2-5; D remains unclear. The V gene lost 6 bases and the J gene lost 0 bases, with 14 bases spanning the gap. The CDR3 has 14 amino acids. Germline lookup yields CDR1 DFQATT and CDR2 SNEGSKA (reference sequence). CDR3 protein: CSAGWRPYQETQYF. In nucleotides, the CDR3 is TGCAGTGCGGGGTGGCGGCCCTACCAAGAGACCCAGTACTTC.

This clonotype was recorded a few times. The CDR3 DNA sequence: TGCGCCAGCAGCCACGCCGACAGGCCATTTGGCGGCTACACCTTC. It encodes CASSHADRPFGGYTF. This sequence joins TRBV4-3 and TRBJ1-2; TRBD1 might be the D (6 bases). Trimming cost V 3 bases and J 8 bases, with 19 bases left between them. Germline V gene sequence: CDR1 LGHNA, CDR2 YSLEER. The CDR3 has 15 residues.

This clonotype showed up just a few times. Written as DNA, the CDR3 is TGTGCCAGCAGCTTAGAGTACCAGCGACCCAATGAGCAGTTCTTC. Translation gives CASSLEYQRPNEQFF. The chain carries TRBV7-2 and TRBJ2-1; D is undetermined. The CDR3 has 15 residues. Germline V gene data show CDR1 as SGHTA and CDR2 as FQGNSA. Trimming left V 1 base short and J 6 bases short, with 13 bases between.

This clonotype was seen a few times. V and J are TRBV9 and TRBJ2-3; the D gene is possibly TRBD2 (6 bases). The V gene's germline CDR1 is SGDLS and CDR2 YYNGEE. The V and J ends lost 0 bases and 0 bases respectively, with 8 bases between them. This CDR3 is built from 15 residues. The CDR3 reads CASSVVGTSTDTQYF. DNA of the CDR3: TGTGCCAGCAGCGTAGTTGGGACTAGCACAGATACGCAGTATTTT.

In its sample, this clonotype was seen many times. The chain joins TRBV28 to TRBJ2-7; 10 bases are a match to TRBD2. Germline V gene sequence: CDR1 MDHEN, CDR2 SYDVKM. The CDR3 spans 13 residues. The trim removed 8 bases at V and 4 bases at J, leaving 5 bases unmatched. CDR3 DNA sequence: TGTGCCAGCCTTACTAGCGGGACATACGAGCAGTACTTC. Translated, it gives CASLTSGTYEQYF.